One T cell receptor beta chain is described in this entry. Its antigen is as yet unknown. This sample is part of a study of vaccination and CD4 T cells after COVID-19. Treatment described: approximately 10-day PBMC culture with coronavirus spike peptide pools or control peptides (ViraFEST assay). Oncomine TCR Beta short-read sequencing was applied to DNA from cultured CD4+ T cells. MiXCR, run by TCRdb on the PCR reads, gives a single entry per CDR3 protein. Of 9,500 to 11,000 distinct CDR3 sequences listed, around 30% are singletons. The sample in question was CD4+ T cells from blood, cultured in vitro, obtained after SARS-CoV-2 vaccination. The TCR originated in a human donor who had recovered from COVID-19.

The CDR3 bases are TGCGCCAGCAGCTTCCAGGTGATCTATGGCTACACCTTC. Its translation: CASSFQVIYGYTF. The chain joins TRBV5-1 to TRBJ1-2; D gene ambiguous. The CDR3 totals 13 residues. The V end was cut by 2 bases, the J end by 4 bases, with 9 bases between. Germline V gives CDR1 SGHRS, CDR2 YFSETQ.